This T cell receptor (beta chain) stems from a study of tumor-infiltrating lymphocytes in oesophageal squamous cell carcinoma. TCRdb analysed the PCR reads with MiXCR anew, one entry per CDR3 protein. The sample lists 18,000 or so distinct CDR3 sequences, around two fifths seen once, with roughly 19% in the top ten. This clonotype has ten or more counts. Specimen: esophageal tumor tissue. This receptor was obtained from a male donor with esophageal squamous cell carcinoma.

CDR3 loop: CASSLSGSIGDEQYF. Written as DNA, the CDR3 is TGTGCCAGCAGCCTTAGCGGGAGTATCGGCGATGAGCAGTACTTC. The chain combines TRBV7-2 with TRBJ2-5; TRBD2 agrees at 9 bases. This CDR3 has 15 residues. With V trimmed by 5 bases and J by 11 bases, 15 bases remained unmatched. The germline gives CDR1 SGHTA, CDR2 FQGNSA.